Presented here are 3 T cell receptor beta chains from one specimen sequenced in a study of OX40 agonist ivuxolimab in advanced cancers. Here immunoSEQ multiplex PCR was the method, and the copy in TCRdb shows in-frame clones only, minus some. The sample consists of 50,000 or so clones, around 86% of them appearing once. The sample consisted of CD4+ or CD8+ T cells sorted from blood, taken in a trial of the OX40 agonist ivuxolimab. The receptor source for this set is an adult with an advanced solid tumor such as melanoma, head and neck, liver or kidney cancer.

The V gene is TRBV5-4, the J gene TRBJ1-1; D gene unclear. CDR1 is SGHNT and CDR2 is YYREEE in the germline V gene (reference sequence). V dropped 4 bases and J dropped 2 bases, with 15 bases sitting between them. The CDR3 loop spans 15 amino acids. CDR3 nucleotide sequence: TGTGCCAGCAGCCACCGGATGACACCCAACACTGAAGCTTTCTTT. This translates into CASSHRMTPNTEAFF.

CDR3 nucleotide sequence: TGTGCCAGTAGTTTCTCTTCGGCTGCAACTAATGAAAAACTGTTTTTT. It is translated as CASSFSSAATNEKLFF. The rearrangement uses TRBV19 and TRBJ1-4, with D hard to call. The V and J ends lost 5 bases and 0 bases respectively, with 13 bases between them. The CDR3 is 16 amino acids. Germline V gives CDR1 LNHDA, CDR2 SQIVND (reference sequence).

The V gene is TRBV4-2, the J gene TRBJ2-7, with D tentatively TRBD1 (5 bases). The CDR3 is 14 residues long. Germline V CDR1 and CDR2: LGHNA, YNFKEQ. V lost 1 base and J 1 base, leaving 8 bases between the germline ends. The CDR3 is CASSQVDRSYEQYF. The CDR3 nucleotides read TGTGCCAGCAGCCAAGTAGACAGATCCTACGAGCAGTACTTC.